This note documents a single TCR beta chain sequence. The sample is drawn from a study of Ad26.COV2.S vaccination and SARS-CoV-2 variants. Overall study: COV1001, an Ad26.COV2.S trial, supplied this vaccine-arm donor. Each vaccinee took Ad26.COV2.S intramuscularly, once or twice 56 days apart.

Treatment meaning: about 20 received Ad26.COV2.S at low or high dose, single or two shots; a few received placebo; per-sample allocation not given. Samples came from day 63 after the first vaccine or placebo injection. CDR3 length: 12 amino acids. CDR1 and CDR2 from the germline V gene are KGHDR and SFDVKD. V gave up 1 base and J gave up 6 bases, with 2 bases separating them. Sequencing used immunoSEQ multiplex PCR; TCRdb keeps in-frame clones, though not all of them. Of more than 300,000 clones in the sample, 70% to 90% were seen once. This chain joins TRBV24-1 and TRBJ2-2; D is ambiguous. This clonotype was sampled from a person aged 18-60 years who received the Ad26.COV2.S COVID-19 vaccine or a placebo. This specimen consisted of peripheral blood, obtained in a trial of Ad26.COV2.S vaccine versus placebo. Here the CDR3 reads CATSDFAGELFF. The CDR3 DNA reads as TGTGCCACCAGTGATTTCGCCGGGGAGCTGTTTTTT.